The 7 T cell receptor beta chains reported below all come from one sample, sequenced in a study of blood T cell repertoires in COVID-19. TCRdb's copy holds only in-frame clones and misses some; the assay was immunoSEQ multiplex PCR. The top ten hold roughly 2% of the sample, which has some 250,000 clones, over 75% seen once. The sequencing sample was made of peripheral blood. The receptors were gathered from a man aged 25-45 years who had recovered from COVID-19.

J is TRBJ1-1 and V is TRBV12-3 or TRBV12-4, with 8 bases lining up with TRBD1. V was clipped by 8 bases and J by 5 bases; unmatched bases: 7. There are 13 residues in the CDR3. CDR3 protein: CASLGTGGTEAFF. DNA of the CDR3: TGTGCCAGCTTAGGTACAGGGGGGACTGAAGCTTTCTTT.

This clone has ten or more counts. This chain links TRBV14 with TRBJ2-5, with no clear D. The germline V gene encodes CDR1 SGHDN and CDR2 FVKESK. Trimming took off 5 bases at V and 5 bases at J, with 12 bases between the two ends. The CDR3 sequence is 13 residues long. CDR3 sequence: CASSGQPWETQYF. The CDR3 DNA reads as TGTGCCAGCAGCGGGCAGCCTTGGGAGACCCAGTACTTC. The full variable domain, in which reference TRBV14 and TRBJ2-5 provide the parts outside the CDR3, is EAGVTQFPSHSVIEKGQTVTLRCDPISGHDNLYWYRRVMGKEIKFLLHFVKESKQDESGMPNNRFLAERTGGTYSTLKVQPAELEDSGVYFCASSGQPWETQYFGPGTRLLVL.

The rearrangement joins TRBV6-1 to TRBJ1-2; 9 positions agree with TRBD1. The CDR3 is made up of 14 amino acids. The V gene's germline CDR1 is MNHNS and CDR2 SASEGT. V shed 3 bases, J shed 4 bases, and the junction held 3 bases outside the gene matches. CDR3 DNA: TGTGCCAGCAGTGATCAGACAGGGGGCTATGGCTACACCTTC. This translates into CASSDQTGGYGYTF.

This chain joins TRBV9 and TRBJ2-1, with 8 bases aligning to TRBD2. The CDR3 totals 15 residues. With V trimmed by 3 bases and J by 2 bases, 4 bases remained unmatched. The germline V gene encodes CDR1 SGDLS and CDR2 YYNGEE. The CDR3 bases are TGTGCCAGCAGCGCCTCCGGGGGGGCCTACAATGAGCAGTTCTTC. This encodes CASSASGGAYNEQFF.

This chain connects TRBV18 to TRBJ2-2, with D hard to call. CDR1 KGHSH and CDR2 LQKENI come from the germline V gene. The V and J ends lost 8 bases and 4 bases respectively, with 14 bases between them. The CDR3 is made up of 14 amino acids. The CDR3 here is CASALGTSTGELFF. In DNA form, the CDR3 reads TGTGCCAGCGCCCTAGGAACGAGCACCGGGGAGCTGTTTTTT.

The gene calls are TRBV18 and TRBJ1-2; D unresolved. V shed 0 bases and J shed 5 bases, with 10 bases lying between them. Germline CDR1 and CDR2: KGHSH and LQKENI. This CDR3 spans 14 amino acids. CDR3 nucleotide sequence: TGTGCCAGCTCACCACCGAACAAGGAGTATGGCTACACCTTC. Amino acids: CASSPPNKEYGYTF.

The chain combines TRBV2 with TRBJ2-7; D is undetermined. In germline, CDR1 is SNHLY, CDR2 FYNNEI. The ends were cut back, 4 bases at V and 8 bases at J, with 9 bases in the middle. This CDR3 is built from 11 residues. The CDR3 is CASSAGYQQYV. The CDR3 DNA reads TGTGCCAGCAGTGCAGGATATCAGCAGTACGTC.